This T cell receptor (beta chain) appears in the sequencing data of a study of shared clonotypes between healthy human individuals (dated by TCRdb to between 2020 and 2021). For context, the study as a whole: The cohort comprised a couple of women and three men aged 18 to 49 years. For each donor, CD4 naive and CD4 memory were each given three plates, CD8 naive was given two plates, and CD8 memory was given one plate. Each donor's leukapheresis produced roughly between roughly 0.85 and 10 billion PBMCs. To increase sequencing depth and limit assay-specific biases, different laboratories used diverse techniques to prepare libraries and sequence TCR repertoires. To estimate repertoire size and how much clonotype sharing occurs between individuals, the study deeply sequenced the blood TCR repertoires of about five healthy adults. General study outcomes and caveats: Sampling was limited to blood, and TCR repertoires in tissue likely differ from TCR repertoires in blood. When several donors were compared, the shared fraction of clonotypes was approximately 5% for naive CD4, 3.5% to 4% for naive CD8, about 2.4% for memory CD4, and 0.35% to 0.4% for memory CD8. Because the study included a small number of donors, the genetic and exposure-history diversity represented was limited. Clonotypes shared by all four sorted-subset donors showed higher generation probabilities than non-shared clonotypes. Rarefaction of sorted-subset datasets indicated incomplete sequencing despite the large sequencing depth. Naive subsets generally had larger estimated clonotype richness than memory subsets did. Based on pairwise subsampling, the degree of clonotype sharing among donors was expected to be affected by sequencing depth.

V is trimmed back by 5 bases and J by 3 bases, and the junction contains 9 bases that no gene match accounts for. Reading the germline V gene gives CDR1 SGHVS and CDR2 FNYEAQ. The CDR3 runs 15 amino acids, cysteine and phenylalanine included. Of the read, only the CDR3 DNA is kept; its 45 bases are in frame from base 1. To note about this clone: This receptor's antigen is unknown. Base qualities are not recorded, but no much larger clone differs from it by a single base.

Using the deep immunoSEQ assay, multiplex PCR amplified TCR CDR3 regions from genomic DNA. Extracted genomic DNA from each cell subset was distributed evenly across all wells of several immunoSEQ 96-well plates, and each plate was treated as a replicate. For sorted subsets, each replicate PCR was loaded with 200 ng genomic DNA, equivalent to some 31,000 T cell genomes. Purified libraries were quantified with a Qubit 3.0 fluorometer, sized on a Bioanalyzer 2100, and re-quantified with the KAPA Library Quantification kit. Each immunoSEQ 96-well plate was sequenced on its own single-read 150-cycle Illumina NextSeq 550 flow cell. Processing in the source paper ran as follows. Because the immunoSEQ output held only junctional sequences and lacked quality scores, the filtering could not match the filtering applied to full-length reads. To assign V/J genes and CDR3, sequences were annotated using PyIR, a Python wrapper for IgBLAST v1.9, with IMGT germline references. Reads were filtered out if the reads had weak V/J assignments (E-value above 1e-6), no CDR3, stop codons, out-of-frame junctions, or ambiguous translated residues. V3J clonotypes were defined as sequences sharing an identical inferred V gene, J gene, and CDR3 amino acid sequence. Percentage overlap between repertoires was computed as shared unique clonotypes divided by the size of the smaller repertoire. Richness of each repertoire was evaluated using RTK rarefaction, the Chao1 estimator, and Recon v2.1 estimates of unobserved clonotypes. Generation probabilities for all TCRbeta clonotypes obtained by the gDNA method from a few donors were computed using OLGA. This is the immuneACCESS table as TCRdb keeps it, with only in-frame sequences that have V and J called. A part of the clones is gone; compared with another copy, unresolved V genes explain less than half, and the rest is unexplained. For V, J and clone size, that table is used; D and trimming come from the DNA. This sample is represented by about 2.1 million clones; just under 95% of them were singletons. Around 1.7% of the sample is in the top ten clones.

CD8 naive samples consisted of CD45RO-negative cells that were positively selected for CCR7, yielding a CD45RA+CCR7+ population without TemRA cells. Donors were healthy HIV-negative adults with no recently reported acute infections or vaccinations. All donors were Caucasian adults living in Nashville, Tennessee, USA. Blood was obtained by leukapheresis, after which PBMCs were separated by Ficoll-Histopaque density gradient centrifugation and cryopreserved in liquid nitrogen vapor phase. Analytical flow cytometry was used to check the purity and quantity of every magnetically sorted T cell population. Each sorted fraction had its genomic DNA isolated and then quantified by UV absorbance on a Nanodrop 2000c.

This sequence uses TRBV7-6 and TRBJ2-5, with 7 bases in between that match TRBD1. Sequencing was carried out using naive CD8+ T cells from PBMCs. The cell subset or site tag for this specimen amounts to: CD45RA+CCR7+. This clonotype originated in a man younger than 35 in good health. Some clones in this sample may be carry-over from other donors' samples. The CDR3 reads as follows: CASSPLDRREETQYF. The sequenced DNA is TGTGCCAGCAGCCCACTGGACAGGCGAGAAGAGACCCAGTACTTC.